The T cell receptor beta chain described here comes from a study of regulatory T cells in long-lasting Graves disease. Study-level points and caveats: Persistent disease was associated with favored TRBV28 usage and with favored use of TRBJ1-2 and TRBJ2-5.

Time point of the sample: newly diagnosed GD, antithyroid drugs for less than 3 months. Making the TCR library involved RNA that had been extracted from PBMCs. HTBI primers from iRepertoire and Arm-PCR of CDR3 regions yielded the TCR beta libraries. TCRdb called the multiplex PCR reads again in MiXCR, with one record for every CDR3 protein. The sample shows about 460,000 distinct CDR3 sequences, 14% of them seen only once. Between the trimmed V and J ends, which lost 6 bases and 10 bases, there was a span of 19 bases. Germline V lookup: CDR1 MDHEN, CDR2 SYDVKM. The CDR3 extends over 14 amino acids. Concerning this clonotype: The antigen remains undetermined. A read error is possible here, since a much larger clone lies one base away.

The sample was also reused in another study, on T cells in Graves' hyperthyroidism and ophthalmopathy.

The rearrangement joins TRBV28 to TRBJ2-1; TRBD1 is a possible D gene (5 bases). This receptor was taken from a woman aged 45-65 years with Graves disease. The sequencing here drew on peripheral blood mononuclear cells (PBMCs), taken at new diagnosis, from a patient treated with antithyroid drugs. CDR3 amino acids: CASSPSGNYYEQFF. The CDR3 DNA sequence: TGTGCCAGCAGCCCGTCAGGGAACTACTACGAGCAGTTCTTC. Complete variable domain (other parts from reference TRBV28 and TRBJ2-1): DVKVTQSSRYLVKRTGEKVFLECVQDMDHENMFWYRQDPGLGLRLIYFSYDVKMKEKGDIPEGYSVSREKKERFSLILESASTNQTSMYLCASSPSGNYYEQFFGPGTRLTVL.